A selection of T cell receptor beta chains follows, all from one sample in a study of blood T cell repertoires in COVID-19. Sequencing used immunoSEQ multiplex PCR; TCRdb keeps in-frame clones, though not all of them. The table includes some 160,000 clones, around nine tenths detected once. The sample taken for sequencing was peripheral blood. These receptor sequences come from a woman in her 70s with COVID-19, enrolled during active disease. Each CDR3 is given with its conserved first and last residue. D genes are given only for firm matches. A clone size is listed for some rows: how often the clone was seen (once, few, many), or a class if it is expanded.

size	D	J	V	length	CDR3	DNA
.	.	TRBJ1-2	TRBV5-6	12	CASSTGNYGYTF	TGTGCCAGCAGTACAGGGAACTATGGCTACACCTTC
.	.	TRBJ2-7	TRBV7-7	19	CASSLYRQQPLRSSYEQYF	TGTGCCAGCAGCTTATATAGACAGCAACCATTAAGGAGCTCCTACGAGCAGTACTTC
.	.	TRBJ2-7	TRBV28	11	CASTYQAEQYF	TGTGCCAGCACTTACCAAGCCGAGCAGTACTTC
.	TRBD2	TRBJ2-7	TRBV2	14	CATRVAGGSYEQYF	TGTGCCACCAGGGTAGCGGGGGGATCCTACGAGCAGTACTTC
.	TRBD1	TRBJ2-1	TRBV25-1	15	CASGGQGASYNEQFF	TGTGCCAGCGGGGGACAGGGGGCATCCTACAATGAGCAGTTCTTC
.	.	TRBJ1-5	TRBV30	15	CAWSRGAYSNQPQHF	TGTGCCTGGAGCAGGGGCGCCTATAGCAATCAGCCCCAGCATTTT
.	.	TRBJ2-7	TRBV28	15	CASSSTQGDSYEQYF	TGTGCCAGCAGTTCGACCCAAGGGGACTCCTACGAGCAGTACTTC
.	TRBD2	TRBJ2-1	TRBV20-1	16	CSASIPAQRGANEQFF	TGCAGTGCTAGTATCCCCGCCCAGCGGGGGGCCAATGAGCAGTTCTTC
.	.	TRBJ1-2	TRBV14	13	CVSSQEHSYGYTF	TGTGTCAGCAGCCAAGAGCACAGCTATGGCTACACCTTC
.	TRBD1	TRBJ1-4	TRBV6-1	19	CASSAARFGTGDLNEKLFF	TGTGCCAGCAGTGCCGCACGGTTCGGGACAGGCGATCTTAATGAAAAACTGTTTTTT
.	TRBD1	TRBJ2-1	TRBV7-3	18	CASSLSPTGQGSYNEQFF	TGTGCCAGCAGCTTATCTCCTACCGGACAGGGGTCCTACAATGAGCAGTTCTTC
.	TRBD2	TRBJ2-1	TRBV11-2	15	CASSLGLAGANEQFF	TGTGCCAGCAGCTTAGGGCTAGCGGGGGCCAATGAGCAGTTCTTC
.	.	TRBJ2-2	TRBV10-1	17	CASSEIRRTANTGELFF	TGCGCCAGCAGTGAGATACGAAGGACAGCGAACACCGGGGAGCTGTTTTTT
.	TRBD1	TRBJ1-4	TRBV5-4	16	CASSLGNRGGSEKLFF	TGTGCCAGCAGCTTGGGAAACAGGGGTGGAAGTGAAAAACTGTTTTTT
.	TRBD2	TRBJ2-5	TRBV28	14	CASSPGLVWETQYF	TGTGCCAGCAGTCCGGGACTAGTTTGGGAGACCCAGTACTTC
.	TRBD1	TRBJ1-1	TRBV7-9	14	CASSWGQGNTEAFF	TGTGCCAGCAGCTGGGGACAGGGAAACACTGAAGCTTTCTTT
.	.	TRBJ1-1	TRBV5-6	14	CASSYRGPGTEAFF	TGTGCCAGCAGCTATAGGGGTCCGGGCACTGAAGCTTTCTTT
.	.	TRBJ1-1	TRBV6-5	15	CASRSPGVRNTEAFF	TGTGCCAGCAGGTCCCCCGGGGTACGGAACACTGAAGCTTTCTTT
.	TRBD2	TRBJ2-1	TRBV19	17	CASSIGASGGSYNEQFF	TGTGCCAGTAGTATAGGGGCTAGCGGGGGCTCCTACAATGAGCAGTTCTTC
.	.	TRBJ1-2	TRBV6-5	12	CASSQGYDGYTF	TGTGCCAGCAGTCAGGGATACGATGGCTACACCTTC
few	.	TRBJ1-1	TRBV19	11	CASSGGAEAFF	TGTGCCAGTAGTGGTGGAGCTGAAGCTTTCTTT
.	.	TRBJ1-1	TRBV7-3	12	CASSLEPGEAFF	TGTGCCAGCAGCTTAGAGCCGGGAGAAGCTTTCTTT
.	.	TRBJ2-1	TRBV29-1	12	CSARRGWDEQFF	TGCAGCGCACGTAGGGGTTGGGATGAGCAGTTCTTC
.	TRBD1	TRBJ1-2	TRBV6-5	14	CASTQRGRGVGYTF	TGTGCCAGCACCCAACGCGGCAGGGGGGTTGGCTACACCTTC
once	.	TRBJ1-6	TRBV4-1	15	CASSQVRQPNSPLHF	TGCGCCAGCAGCCAAGTGAGGCAGCCAAATTCACCCCTCCACTTT
.	TRBD1	TRBJ1-4	TRBV5-1	15	CASSRGTGANEKLFF	TGCGCCAGCAGCCGTGGGACAGGGGCGAATGAAAAACTGTTTTTT
.	TRBD2	TRBJ2-1	TRBV13	15	CASSLAQREYNEQFF	TGTGCCAGCAGCTTAGCCCAGCGGGAATACAATGAGCAGTTCTTC
.	TRBD2	TRBJ2-3	TRBV5-4	16	CASSSGVAGFTDTQYF	TGTGCCAGCAGCTCCGGCGTAGCGGGATTCACAGATACGCAGTATTTT
.	TRBD1	TRBJ1-5	TRBV6-4	18	CASSDFRQGKYSNQPQHF	TGTGCCAGCAGTGACTTCCGACAGGGGAAGTATAGCAATCAGCCCCAGCATTTT
.	.	TRBJ2-2	TRBV11-2	17	CASSLGRGQTNTGELFF	TGTGCCAGCAGCTTAGGGCGGGGACAGACGAACACCGGGGAGCTGTTTTTT
.	TRBD1	TRBJ1-6	TRBV5-1	16	CASSRGQGNSGSPLHF	TGCGCCAGCAGCAGGGGACAGGGGAATTCGGGTTCACCCCTCCACTTT
.	TRBD1	TRBJ2-2	TRBV5-6	15	CASTRDREETGELFF	TGTGCCAGCACGCGGGACAGGGAGGAAACCGGGGAGCTGTTTTTT
few	TRBD1	TRBJ1-4	TRBV18	19	CASSLKPGTGELRSEKLFF	TGTGCCAGCTCACTTAAACCGGGGACAGGGGAGTTAAGAAGCGAAAAACTGTTTTTT
.	.	TRBJ1-1	TRBV30	15	CAWSVSGTQNTEAFF	TGTGCCTGGAGTGTTTCCGGGACACAGAACACTGAAGCTTTCTTT
.	TRBD1	TRBJ2-3	TRBV5-4	13	CASSLTGEDTQYF	TGTGCCAGCAGCCTAACAGGGGAAGATACGCAGTATTTT
.	.	TRBJ1-5	TRBV28	12	CASSFGNQPQHF	TGTGCCAGCAGTTTCGGGAATCAGCCCCAGCATTTT
.	.	TRBJ1-4	TRBV2	12	CASRRGNEKLFF	TGTGCCAGCAGGCGGGGTAATGAAAAACTGTTTTTT
.	TRBD1	TRBJ1-2	TRBV5-4	17	CASSSGQVRVQNYGYTF	TGTGCCAGCAGCTCGGGACAGGTCCGCGTTCAGAACTATGGCTACACCTTC
few	TRBD2	TRBJ2-7	TRBV18	15	CASSPGLAGDHEQYF	TGTGCCAGCTCACCAGGGCTAGCGGGGGACCACGAGCAGTACTTC
.	TRBD2	TRBJ2-3	TRBV7-2	16	CASSPFGGVDTDTQYF	TGTGCCAGCAGCCCCTTTGGGGGGGTCGACACAGATACGCAGTATTTT
.	.	TRBJ2-7	TRBV6-5	13	CASSMESSYEQYF	TGTGCCAGCAGCATGGAGTCCTCCTACGAGCAGTACTTC
.	.	TRBJ1-6	TRBV6-1	15	CASRQAGGANSPLHF	TGTGCCAGCAGACAGGCGGGGGGGGCAAATTCACCCCTCCACTTT
.	.	TRBJ1-3	TRBV28	14	CASSFSGSGNTIYF	TGTGCCAGCAGTTTCTCGGGGTCCGGAAACACCATATATTTT
.	TRBD2	TRBJ2-7	TRBV4-1	18	CASSQVTSGGPSSYEQYF	TGCGCCAGCAGCCAAGTGACTAGCGGGGGCCCTAGCTCCTACGAGCAGTACTTC
.	TRBD1	TRBJ1-2	TRBV7-3	17	CASSFGTGGPESGGYTF	TGTGCCAGCAGCTTCGGGACAGGGGGCCCTGAATCTGGGGGCTACACCTTC
.	TRBD1	TRBJ1-4	TRBV6-5	14	CASSTDRVAGKLFF	TGTGCCAGCAGTACCGACAGGGTGGCAGGAAAACTGTTTTTT
.	.	TRBJ1-3	TRBV5-5	14	CASSQTGLRNTIYF	TGTGCCAGCAGCCAAACGGGACTTCGAAACACCATATATTTT
.	TRBD1	TRBJ2-3	TRBV28	14	CASSRDSSTDTQYF	TGTGCCAGCAGTCGGGACAGCAGCACAGATACGCAGTATTTT
.	.	TRBJ1-2	TRBV6-5	12	CASSQGTHGYTF	TGTGCCAGCAGCCAGGGAACTCATGGCTACACCTTC
.	.	TRBJ2-7	TRBV3-1/TRBV3-2	15	CASSQGRSPSYEQYF	TGTGCCAGCAGCCAAGGTCGGAGTCCGTCCTACGAGCAGTACTTC
.	.	TRBJ2-1	TRBV5-4	15	CASSKTGSSYNEQFF	TGTGCCAGCAGCAAGACAGGAAGCTCCTACAATGAGCAGTTCTTC
.	TRBD1	TRBJ1-2	TRBV7-3	13	CASSAGQGDGYTF	TGTGCCAGCAGCGCCGGACAGGGGGATGGCTACACCTTC
.	.	TRBJ2-7	TRBV5-1	14	CASSSLGGSYEQYF	TGCGCCAGCAGCTCGCTCGGGGGTTCCTACGAGCAGTACTTC
.	.	TRBJ2-3	TRBV5-6	19	CASSLVPSGRGPSTDTQYF	TGTGCCAGCAGCTTGGTCCCTTCTGGGCGGGGCCCTAGCACAGATACGCAGTATTTT
few	TRBD1	TRBJ1-5	TRBV24-1	16	CATSGSDRGDNQPQHF	TGTGCCACCAGTGGATCGGACAGGGGGGACAATCAGCCCCAGCATTTT
.	TRBD1	TRBJ1-4	TRBV30	14	CAWSVGTGSEKLFF	TGTGCCTGGAGTGTTGGGACAGGAAGTGAAAAACTGTTTTTT
few	TRBD1	TRBJ1-5	TRBV7-8	15	CASSFDRGGNQPQHF	TGTGCCAGCAGCTTTGACAGGGGGGGCAATCAGCCCCAGCATTTT
.	.	TRBJ1-3	TRBV4-1	14	CASSQGVSGNTIYF	TGCGCCAGCAGCCAAGGAGTCTCTGGAAACACCATATATTTT